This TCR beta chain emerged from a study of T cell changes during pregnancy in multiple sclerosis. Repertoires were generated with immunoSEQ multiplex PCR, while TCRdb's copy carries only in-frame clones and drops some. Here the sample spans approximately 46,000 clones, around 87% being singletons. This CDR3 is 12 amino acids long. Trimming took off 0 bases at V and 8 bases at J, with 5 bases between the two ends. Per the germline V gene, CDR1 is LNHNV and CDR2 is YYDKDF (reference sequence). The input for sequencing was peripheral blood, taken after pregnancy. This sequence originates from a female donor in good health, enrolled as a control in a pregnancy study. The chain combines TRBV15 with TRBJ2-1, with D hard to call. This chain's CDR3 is CATSRDHYEQFF. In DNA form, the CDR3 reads TGTGCCACCAGCAGAGATCATTATGAGCAGTTCTTC.